The source of this TCR beta chain is a study of identical twins. Notes on the study in general: A lower insertion count was a feature of abundant cord blood beta clonotypes, with no such feature in memory repertoires. Its conclusions, products of cross-sectional statistical analysis, did not come from following the same donors.

The CDR3 has 16 residues if both end residues are counted. TCRdb passed the 5' RACE reads through MiXCR, listing each CDR3 protein once. The sample includes under 350,000 distinct CDR3 sequences, 7.5% to 9.5% of them seen just once. This clonotype was recorded a few times. The target antigen is unknown. The DNA is left out, because the CDR3 cannot be placed on it with certainty; the CDR3 is given as TCRdb lists it. The same sample was also studied in work on yellow fever vaccine responses in identical twins.

V and J are TRBV12-1 and TRBJ1-5; TRBD1, the table's D call, was not compared with the DNA. TRBV12-1 is an annotated pseudogene. The receptor was isolated from a woman younger than 30 in good health. The specimen sequenced was CD8+ T cells sorted from blood. CDR3 loop: CASSFAQGAGNQPQHF.